Below are 10 T cell receptor beta chains sequenced from a single sample in a study of technical replicates of blood from a handful of donors. Assay: immunoSEQ multiplex PCR; the TCRdb copy retains only in-frame clones and omits some. The sample has 60,000 to 80,000 clones, around 87% seen once. Sequenced: PBMCs. The receptors shown here come from a human donor in good health. Some clones in this sample may be carry-over from other donors' samples.

The chain combines TRBV7-6 with TRBJ2-1; possible D gene TRBD2, 6 bases. Deletions cut 1 base from V and 7 bases from J, with 14 bases between. The CDR3 sequence is 15 residues long. Germline V lookup: CDR1 SGHVS, CDR2 FNYEAQ. The CDR3 sequence: CASSLVYSGGNEQFF. CDR3 sequence (DNA): TGTGCCAGCAGCTTAGTTTATAGCGGCGGAAATGAGCAGTTCTTC. Combining the CDR3 with reference TRBV7-6 and TRBJ2-1 gives the whole variable domain GAGVSQSPRYKVTKRGQDVALRCDPISGHVSLYWYRQALGQGPEFLTYFNYEAQQDKSGLPNDRFSAERPEGSISTLTIQRTEQRDSAMYRCASSLVYSGGNEQFFGPGTRLTVL.

The chain couples TRBV4-2 to TRBJ2-1; TRBD2 matches 13 bases. This CDR3 spans 18 amino acids. Germline V CDR1 and CDR2: LGHNA, YNFKEQ. J gave up 0 bases and V 1 base, and 3 bases lay outside the gene matches. The DNA of the CDR3 is TGTGCCAGCAGCCAAGGGACTAGCGGGGGAGTCTCCTACAATGAGCAGTTCTTC. Translated, it gives CASSQGTSGGVSYNEQFF.

The chain couples TRBV30 to TRBJ2-1, with TRBD2 identical over 13 bases. This CDR3 spans 13 amino acids. Germline assignment: CDR1 GTSNPN and CDR2 SVGIG (reference sequence). Trimming removed 4 bases from V and 12 bases from J; junction bases left unmatched: 6. In nucleotides, the CDR3 is TGTGCCTGGAACCCGGGACTAGCGGGATTGCAGTTCTTC. Translating gives CAWNPGLAGLQFF. The full variable domain, its missing parts supplied by reference TRBV30 and TRBJ2-1, is SQTIHQWPATLVQPVGSPLSLECTVEGTSNPNLYWYRQAAGRGLQLLFYSVGIGQISSEVPQNLSASRPQDRQFILSSKKLLLSDSGFYLCAWNPGLAGLQFFGPGTRLTVL.

The chain employs TRBV7-6 and TRBJ1-3; 10 bases align to TRBD1. Germline V CDR1 and CDR2: SGHVS, FNYEAQ. This CDR3 comprises 18 residues. Trimming took 1 base from V and 2 from J; bases not matched to a gene: 8. Written as DNA, the CDR3 is TGTGCCAGCAGCTTAGTCTTCGACAGGGGGCTGACTGGAAACACCATATATTTT. It yields the protein CASSLVFDRGLTGNTIYF.

This chain joins TRBV5-6 and TRBJ2-2; TRBD1 matches at 11 bases. Losses at the gene ends were 3 bases for V and 1 base for J; bases not matched to a gene: 2. Germline CDR1 and CDR2: SGHDT and YYEEEE. The CDR3 is 16 residues long. The CDR3 DNA reads as TGTGCCAGCAGCTGGGACAGGGGGTGGAACACCGGGGAGCTGTTTTTT. This gives the protein CASSWDRGWNTGELFF.

V gene TRBV7-2 combines with J gene TRBJ2-7, with 10 bases aligning to TRBD2. The CDR3 has 16 amino acids. J lost 0 bases, V lost 0 bases, and 2 bases had no gene match. Germline V gene data show CDR1 as SGHTA and CDR2 as FQGNSA. The CDR3 here is CASSLASSGSSYEQYF. CDR3 sequence (DNA): TGTGCCAGCAGCTTAGCGTCTAGCGGGAGCTCCTACGAGCAGTACTTC.

In this sample, this clone turned up once. The chain carries TRBV6-6 and TRBJ2-7; the D gene is possibly TRBD2 (5 bases). Looked up from germline, CDR1 is MNHNY and CDR2 is SVGAGI (reference sequence). CDR3 length: 12 residues. V lost 5 bases, J lost 3 bases, and 8 bases lay in between. CDR3 in DNA: TGTGCCAGCAGTGAGGACTTCTACGAGCAGTACTTC. Encoded protein: CASSEDFYEQYF.

This chain uses TRBV14 with TRBJ1-3, with 7 nucleotides matching TRBD1. J lost 4 bases, V lost 2 bases, and 11 bases had no gene match. Germline-derived CDR1 and CDR2 are SGHDN and FVKESK. The CDR3 runs to 17 residues. The CDR3 nucleotides read TGTGCCAGCAGCCAAAGGACAGGACATCCAAGGGGAAACACCATATATTTT. Amino acid sequence: CASSQRTGHPRGNTIYF.

This rearrangement joins TRBV2 to TRBJ2-2, with D possibly TRBD2 on 5 matching bases. The CDR3 spans 16 residues. The V end was cut by 5 bases, the J end by 1 base, with 14 bases between. Germline V gene lookup returns CDR1 SNHLY and CDR2 FYNNEI. In nucleotides, the CDR3 is TGTGCCAGCAGTCCTCTAGCAGTGGGGAACACCGGGGAGCTGTTTTTT. Translation gives CASSPLAVGNTGELFF.

This clone was counted a few times. V is TRBV18 and J is TRBJ1-1; the D is unclear. Germline loops: CDR1 KGHSH, CDR2 LQKENI. Trimming removed 1 base from V and 3 bases from J, with 9 bases in between. The CDR3 is made up of 14 amino acids. The CDR3 sequence is CASSPRTVHTEAFF. The CDR3 nucleotides read TGTGCCAGCTCACCACGCACAGTTCACACTGAAGCTTTCTTT.